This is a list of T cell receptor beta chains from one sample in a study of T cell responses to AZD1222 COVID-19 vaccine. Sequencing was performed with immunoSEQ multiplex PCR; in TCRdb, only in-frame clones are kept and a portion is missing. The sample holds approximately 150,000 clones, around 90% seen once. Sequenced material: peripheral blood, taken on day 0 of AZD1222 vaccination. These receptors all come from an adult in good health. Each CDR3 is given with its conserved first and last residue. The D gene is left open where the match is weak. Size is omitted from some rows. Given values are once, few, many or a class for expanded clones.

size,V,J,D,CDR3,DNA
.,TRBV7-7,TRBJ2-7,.,CASSPPGGGPAEQYF,TGTGCTAGCAGCCCCCCCGGGGGAGGCCCAGCCGAGCAGTACTTC
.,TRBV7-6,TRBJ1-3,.,CASSLAPGSGNTIYF,TGTGCCAGCAGCTTAGCTCCGGGTTCCGGAAACACCATATATTTT
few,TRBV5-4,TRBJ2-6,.,CASSFESGANVLTF,TGTGCCAGCAGCTTCGAATCTGGGGCCAACGTCCTGACTTTC
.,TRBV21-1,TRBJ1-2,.,CASSKGGQGYGYTF,TGTGCCAGCAGCAAAGGGGGGCAGGGCTATGGCTACACCTTC
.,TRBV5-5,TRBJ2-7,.,CASSFTGNLRFKYF,TGTGCCAGCAGCTTTACAGGGAACTTAAGATTTAAGTACTTC
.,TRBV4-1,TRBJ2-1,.,CASSQDWTGAGNEQFF,TGCGCCAGCAGCCAAGATTGGACGGGAGCAGGGAATGAGCAGTTCTTC
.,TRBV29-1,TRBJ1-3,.,CSVWGGEASGNTIYF,TGCAGCGTTTGGGGGGGTGAAGCCTCTGGAAACACCATATATTTT
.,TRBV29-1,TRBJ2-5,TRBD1,CSAGTGEHETQYF,TGCAGCGCTGGGACAGGGGAGCACGAGACCCAGTACTTC
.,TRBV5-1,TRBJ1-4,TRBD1,CASSSGDDRGLEKLFF,TGCGCCAGCAGCTCGGGCGATGACAGGGGGCTTGAAAAACTGTTTTTT
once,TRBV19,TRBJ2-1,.,CASSLPWGRVNNEQFF,TGTGCCAGTAGTCTGCCCTGGGGGCGGGTAAACAATGAGCAGTTCTTC
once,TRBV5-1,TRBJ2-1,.,CASSLGGFPDEQFF,TGCGCCAGCAGCTTGGGAGGGTTCCCCGATGAGCAGTTCTTC
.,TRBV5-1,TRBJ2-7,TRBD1,CASGRTGGALNYEQYF,TGCGCCAGCGGCAGGACAGGGGGGGCTTTGAACTACGAGCAGTACTTC
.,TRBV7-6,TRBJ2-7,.,CASSPSSGQTF,TGTGCCAGCAGCCCGTCGTCGGGCCAGACGTTC
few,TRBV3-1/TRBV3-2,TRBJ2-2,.,CASSQTGELFF,TGTGCCAGCAGCCAAACCGGGGAGCTGTTTTTT
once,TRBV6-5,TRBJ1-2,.,CASSYHPRDYGYTF,TGTGCCAGCAGTTACCATCCCAGGGATTATGGCTACACCTTC
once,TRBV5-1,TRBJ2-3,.,CASSASWGSPDTQYF,TGCGCCAGCAGCGCGAGCTGGGGAAGCCCAGATACGCAGTATTTT
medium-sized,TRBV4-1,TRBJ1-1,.,CASSATRGRNTEAFF,TGCGCCAGCAGCGCCACCAGGGGAAGGAACACTGAAGCTTTCTTT
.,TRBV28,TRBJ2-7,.,CASSSYRGGTYEQYF,TGTGCCAGCAGTTCTTACAGGGGAGGCACCTACGAGCAGTACTTC
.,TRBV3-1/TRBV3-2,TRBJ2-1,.,CASSQVRGYSEQFF,TGTGCCAGCAGCCAAGTAAGGGGGTACTCGGAGCAGTTCTTC
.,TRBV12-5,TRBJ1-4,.,CASGLEFREKLFF,TGTGCTAGTGGTTTAGAATTCCGTGAAAAACTGTTTTTT
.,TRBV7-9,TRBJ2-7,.,CASSSDRFVRDEQYF,TGTGCCAGCAGCTCCGACAGGTTTGTGAGAGACGAGCAGTACTTC
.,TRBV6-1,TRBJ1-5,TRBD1,CASSEAGQGQPQHF,TGTGCCAGCAGTGAAGCGGGACAGGGCCAGCCCCAGCATTTT
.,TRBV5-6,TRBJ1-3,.,CASSLYRTTGNTIYF,TGTGCCAGCAGCTTGTACCGTACTACTGGAAACACCATATATTTT
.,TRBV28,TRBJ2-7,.,CASSLGPLAATYEQYF,TGTGCCAGCAGTTTAGGGCCATTAGCGGCAACCTACGAGCAGTACTTC
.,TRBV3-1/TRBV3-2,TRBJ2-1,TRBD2,CASSQDLAGGSYNEQFF,TGTGCCAGCAGCCAAGATTTAGCGGGAGGATCCTACAATGAGCAGTTCTTC
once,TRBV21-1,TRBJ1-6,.,CASRAISPLHF,TGTGCCAGCAGAGCAATTTCACCCCTCCACTTT
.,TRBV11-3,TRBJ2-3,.,CASSDPTGSEVTDTQYF,TGTGCCAGCAGCGATCCGACAGGTTCTGAAGTTACAGATACGCAGTATTTT
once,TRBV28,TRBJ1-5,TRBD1,CASSFGQGVQPQHF,TGTGCCAGCAGTTTCGGGCAGGGGGTTCAGCCCCAGCATTTT
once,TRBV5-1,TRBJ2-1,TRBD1,CASSLGQGGDSYNEQFF,TGCGCCAGCAGCTTGGGACAGGGGGGAGACTCCTACAATGAGCAGTTCTTC
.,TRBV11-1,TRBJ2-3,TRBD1,CASSLRDSGTDTQYF,TGTGCCAGCAGCTTACGGGACAGCGGCACAGATACGCAGTATTTT
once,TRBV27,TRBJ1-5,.,CASSPNRVSNQPQHF,TGTGCCAGCAGCCCTAACAGGGTTAGCAATCAGCCCCAGCATTTT
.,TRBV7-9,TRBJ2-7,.,CASSQNRASSYEQYF,TGTGCCAGCAGCCAAAACAGGGCTAGCTCCTACGAGCAGTACTTC
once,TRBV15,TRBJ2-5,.,CATSRDGDSQETQYF,TGTGCCACCAGCAGAGATGGTGACAGCCAAGAGACCCAGTACTTC
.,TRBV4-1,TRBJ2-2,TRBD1,CASSQTGGTGELFF,TGCGCCAGCAGCCAAACAGGGGGCACCGGGGAGCTGTTTTTT
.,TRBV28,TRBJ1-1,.,CASSSTALVTEAFF,TGTGCCAGCAGTTCAACAGCGTTGGTCACTGAAGCTTTCTTT
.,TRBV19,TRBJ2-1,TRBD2,CASSIGLAGNNEQFF,TGTGCCAGTAGTATAGGGCTAGCGGGCAACAATGAGCAGTTCTTC
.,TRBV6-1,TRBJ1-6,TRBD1,CASSEVATGDSPLHF,TGTGCCAGCAGTGAAGTGGCGACAGGGGATTCACCCCTCCACTTT
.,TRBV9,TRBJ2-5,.,CASSVGGRAETQYF,TGTGCCAGCAGCGTAGGTGGCAGGGCAGAGACCCAGTACTTC
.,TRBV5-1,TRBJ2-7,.,CASSLDREVYEQYF,TGCGCCAGCAGCTTAGACAGGGAGGTCTACGAGCAGTACTTC
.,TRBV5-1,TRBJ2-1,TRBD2,CASSRIPGPGGNEQFF,TGCGCCAGCAGCCGAATCCCGGGCCCCGGGGGGAATGAGCAGTTCTTC
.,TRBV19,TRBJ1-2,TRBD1,CASRTWTGDYGYTF,TGTGCCAGTAGGACATGGACAGGGGACTATGGCTACACCTTC
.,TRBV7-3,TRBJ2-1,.,CASSLNLGGEQFF,TGTGCCAGCAGCTTAAATTTAGGTGGTGAGCAGTTCTTC
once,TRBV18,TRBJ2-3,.,CASRLRSSTDTQYF,TGTGCCAGCCGACTCCGTAGTAGCACAGATACGCAGTATTTT
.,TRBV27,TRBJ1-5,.,CASSLSFGQSLSQHF,TGTGCCAGCAGTTTATCCTTCGGACAGTCCCTTTCCCAGCATTTT
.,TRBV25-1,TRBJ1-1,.,CASSSSMYTEAFF,TGTGCCAGCAGTTCATCAATGTACACTGAAGCTTTCTTT
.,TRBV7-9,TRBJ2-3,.,CASSLNRDWPDTQYF,TGTGCCAGCAGCTTAAATCGGGACTGGCCAGATACGCAGTATTTT
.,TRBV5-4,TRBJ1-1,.,CASSPGISGAGLEEAAFF,TGTGCCAGCAGCCCCGGTATAAGCGGGGCGGGTCTTGAGGAGGCAGCTTTCTTT
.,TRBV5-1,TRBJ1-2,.,CASSLETGSGYTF,TGCGCCAGCAGCTTGGAAACGGGGAGTGGCTACACCTTC
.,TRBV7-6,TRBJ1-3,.,CASSLGRHSGNTIYF,TGTGCCAGCAGCTTAGGCAGGCACTCTGGAAACACCATATATTTT
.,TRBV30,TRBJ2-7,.,CALGEERSPYEQYF,TGTGCCTTGGGGGAGGAGAGGAGTCCCTACGAGCAGTACTTC